One sample yielded the 2 T cell receptor beta chains listed below, sequenced in a study of shared clonotypes between healthy human individuals. Sequenced by immunoSEQ multiplex PCR; TCRdb stores in-frame clones only, minus some. The data contain 800,000 to 1,200,000 clones, about 84% of them seen just once; the ten biggest clones take up 0.5% to 0.6%. The sequenced sample consisted of memory CD4+ T cells from PBMCs. Subset of the sample: CD45RA-negative fraction. The receptors shown here come from a man aged 18 to 29 in good health. Some clones in this sample may be carry-over from other donors' samples.

CDR3 in DNA: TGTGCCAGCGGGACTAGCGGGACAGATACGCAGTATTTT. Translation gives CASGTSGTDTQYF. The chain couples TRBV7-2 to TRBJ2-3, with 12 bases identical to TRBD2. Germline V gene data show CDR1 as SGHTA and CDR2 as FQGNSA. Unmatched junction bases numbered 0, after V lost 8 bases and J lost 3 bases. This CDR3 is built from 13 residues.

In its sample, this clone was seen once. The J gene is TRBJ2-7, the V gene TRBV28, with D possibly being TRBD2 (6 bases). CDR3 size: 14 residues. CDR1 and CDR2 (germline): MDHEN, SYDVKM. The V gene lost 7 bases and the J gene lost 3 bases, with 16 bases spanning the gap. The CDR3 protein is CASNSPGLIYEQYF. CDR3 sequence (DNA): TGTGCCAGCAACTCTCCGGGACTCATCTACGAGCAGTACTTC. Using reference TRBV28 and TRBJ2-7 for the parts outside the CDR3, the full variable domain is DVKVTQSSRYLVKRTGEKVFLECVQDMDHENMFWYRQDPGLGLRLIYFSYDVKMKEKGDIPEGYSVSREKKERFSLILESASTNQTSMYLCASNSPGLIYEQYFGPGTRLTVT.